This paragraph covers one T cell receptor (beta chain) sequence. Its antigen is as yet unknown. This specimen comes from a study of cytomegalovirus exposure and HLA in healthy donors. Study-level points and caveats: On later analysis, the bulk of CMV-associated TCR beta chains appeared to be HLA-restricted.

With 60 Vbeta and 13 Jbeta primers, the PCR was carried out. The protocol was immunoSEQ multiplex PCR, while the TCRdb copy is restricted to in-frame clones and leaves out a portion. Seen here are over 150,000 clones, approximately 79% observed once, and the top ten hold roughly 1.9%. Germline V CDR1 and CDR2: SGDLS, YYNGEE. Trimming stripped 3 bases from V and 5 bases from J, with 14 bases between. CDR3 length equals 14 residues. V usage is TRBV9 and J usage is TRBJ1-1; possibly TRBD1 for D (6 bases). The receptor was isolated from a human donor in good health. The sequenced sample consisted of PBMCs. CDR3 DNA sequence: TGTGCCAGCAGCGAAGGGGGTTTCATAACTGAAGCTTTCTTT. As protein: CASSEGGFITEAFF.